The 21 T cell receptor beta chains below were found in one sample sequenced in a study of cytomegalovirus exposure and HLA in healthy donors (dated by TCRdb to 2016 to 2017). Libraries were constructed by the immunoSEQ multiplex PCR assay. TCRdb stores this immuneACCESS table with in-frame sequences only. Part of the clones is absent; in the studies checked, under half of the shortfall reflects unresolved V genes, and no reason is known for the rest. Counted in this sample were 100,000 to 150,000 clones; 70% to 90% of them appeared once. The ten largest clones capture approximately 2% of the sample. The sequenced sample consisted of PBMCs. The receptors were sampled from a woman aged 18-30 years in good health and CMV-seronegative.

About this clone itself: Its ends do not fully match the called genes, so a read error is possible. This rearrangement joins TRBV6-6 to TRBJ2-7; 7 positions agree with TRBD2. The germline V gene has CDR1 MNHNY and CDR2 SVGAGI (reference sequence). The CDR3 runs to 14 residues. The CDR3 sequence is CASSHSGTTYEQYF. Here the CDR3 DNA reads TGTGCCAGCAGTCACTCAGGGACTACATACGAGCAGTACTTC.

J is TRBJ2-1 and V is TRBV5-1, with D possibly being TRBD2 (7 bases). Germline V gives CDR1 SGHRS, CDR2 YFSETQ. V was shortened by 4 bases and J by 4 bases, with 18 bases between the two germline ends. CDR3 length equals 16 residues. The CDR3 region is CASSPGPGEGYNEQFF. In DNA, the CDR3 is TGCGCCAGCAGCCCGGGGCCAGGGGAGGGGTACAATGAGCAGTTCTTC.

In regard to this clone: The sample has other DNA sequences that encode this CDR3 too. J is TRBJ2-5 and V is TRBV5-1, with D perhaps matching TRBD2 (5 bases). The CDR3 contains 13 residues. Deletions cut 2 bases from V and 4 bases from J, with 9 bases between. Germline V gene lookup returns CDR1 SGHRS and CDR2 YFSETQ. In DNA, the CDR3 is TGCGCCAGCAGCTTAGGAGGAGGAGAGACCCAGTACTTC. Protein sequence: CASSLGGGETQYF.

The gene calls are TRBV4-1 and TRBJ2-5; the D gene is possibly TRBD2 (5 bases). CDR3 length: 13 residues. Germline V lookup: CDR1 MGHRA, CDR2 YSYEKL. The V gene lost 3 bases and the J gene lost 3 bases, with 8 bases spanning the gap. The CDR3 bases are TGCGCCAGCAGCCAGGGTAGCGAAGAGACCCAGTACTTC. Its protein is CASSQGSEETQYF.

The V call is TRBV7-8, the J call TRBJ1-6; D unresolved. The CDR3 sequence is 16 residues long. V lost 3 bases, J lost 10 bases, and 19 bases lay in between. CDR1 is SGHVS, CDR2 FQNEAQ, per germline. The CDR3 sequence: CASSFFPRGSGSPLHF. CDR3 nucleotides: TGTGCCAGCAGCTTTTTCCCTCGAGGGTCCGGATCACCCCTCCACTTT.

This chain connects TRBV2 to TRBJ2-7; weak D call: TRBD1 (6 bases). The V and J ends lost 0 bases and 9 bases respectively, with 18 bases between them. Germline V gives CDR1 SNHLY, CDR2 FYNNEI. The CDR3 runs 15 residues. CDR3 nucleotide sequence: TGTGCCAGCAGTGAAGCGCTTCAGATCAGGGGTGGGCAGTACTTC. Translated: CASSEALQIRGGQYF.

The DNA for the CDR3 is TGTGCCAGCAGCGTAGGCCAGGGCTATAACTATGGCTACACCTTC. This translates into CASSVGQGYNYGYTF. The V call is TRBV9, the J call TRBJ1-2; tentative D call: TRBD1 (5 bases). Germline assignment: CDR1 SGDLS and CDR2 YYNGEE. V dropped 0 bases and J dropped 1 base, with 10 bases sitting between them. This CDR3 is built from 15 residues.

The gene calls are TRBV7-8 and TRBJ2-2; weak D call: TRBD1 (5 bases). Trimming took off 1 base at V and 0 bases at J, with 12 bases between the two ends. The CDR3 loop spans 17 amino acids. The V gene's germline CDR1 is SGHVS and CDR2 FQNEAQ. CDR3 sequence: CASSLEMGLPNTGELFF. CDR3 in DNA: TGTGCCAGCAGCTTAGAGATGGGGCTGCCGAACACCGGGGAGCTGTTTTTT.

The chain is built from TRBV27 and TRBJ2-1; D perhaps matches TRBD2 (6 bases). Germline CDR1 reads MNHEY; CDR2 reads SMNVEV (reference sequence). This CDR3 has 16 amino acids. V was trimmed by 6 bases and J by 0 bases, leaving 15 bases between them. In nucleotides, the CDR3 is TGTGCCAGCAGCCCTCCGGGACTGAGCTCCTACAATGAGCAGTTCTTC. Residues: CASSPPGLSSYNEQFF.

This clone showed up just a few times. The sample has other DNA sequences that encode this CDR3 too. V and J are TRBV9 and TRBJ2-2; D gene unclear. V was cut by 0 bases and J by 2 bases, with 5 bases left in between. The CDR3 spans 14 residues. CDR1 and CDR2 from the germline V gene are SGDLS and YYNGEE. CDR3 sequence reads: CASSVELNTGELFF. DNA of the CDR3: TGTGCCAGCAGCGTAGAACTCAACACCGGGGAGCTGTTTTTT.

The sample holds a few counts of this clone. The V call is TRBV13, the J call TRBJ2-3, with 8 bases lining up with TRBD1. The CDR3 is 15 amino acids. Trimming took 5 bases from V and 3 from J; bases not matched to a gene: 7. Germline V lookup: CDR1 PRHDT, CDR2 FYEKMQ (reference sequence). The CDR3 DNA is TGTGCCAGCAGCCCTGACAGGGGTCAGACAGATACGCAGTATTTT. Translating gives CASSPDRGQTDTQYF.

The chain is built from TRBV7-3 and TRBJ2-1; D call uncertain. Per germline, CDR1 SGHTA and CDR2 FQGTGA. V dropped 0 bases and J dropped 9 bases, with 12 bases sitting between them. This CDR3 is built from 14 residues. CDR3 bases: TGTGCCAGCAGCTTAACGGCTGGGCCCTTTGAGCAGTTCTTC. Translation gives CASSLTAGPFEQFF.

The CDR3 protein is CASSEAGGVSGNTIYF. The CDR3 nucleotides are TGTGCCAGCAGTGAAGCTGGGGGGGTCTCTGGAAACACCATATATTTT. The chain employs TRBV27 and TRBJ1-3; the D gene is possibly TRBD1 (5 bases). Germline CDR1 MNHEY, CDR2 SMNVEV (reference sequence). Trimming stripped 5 bases from V and 0 bases from J, with 14 bases between. This CDR3 spans 16 amino acids.

CDR3 sequence (DNA): TGTGCCAGCACCGATCCAGGGACTAGATATAATTCACCCCTCCACTTT. Translating it yields CASTDPGTRYNSPLHF. V usage is TRBV28 and J usage is TRBJ1-6; D might be TRBD1 (5 bases). The V and J ends lost 7 bases and 4 bases respectively, with 17 bases between them. CDR3 length: 16 amino acids. CDR1 is MDHEN, CDR2 SYDVKM, per germline.

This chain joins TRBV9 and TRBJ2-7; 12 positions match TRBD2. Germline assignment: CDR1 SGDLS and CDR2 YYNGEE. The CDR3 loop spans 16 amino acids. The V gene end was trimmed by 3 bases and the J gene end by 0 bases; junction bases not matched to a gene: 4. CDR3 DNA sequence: TGTGCCAGCAGCGCGACTAGCGGGGGCAACTCCTACGAGCAGTACTTC. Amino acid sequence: CASSATSGGNSYEQYF. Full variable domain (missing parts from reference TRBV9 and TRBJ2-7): DSGVTQTPKHLITATGQRVTLRCSPRSGDLSVYWYQQSLDQGLQFLIQYYNGEERAKGNILERFSAQQFPDLHSELNLSSLELGDSALYFCASSATSGGNSYEQYFGPGTRLTVT.

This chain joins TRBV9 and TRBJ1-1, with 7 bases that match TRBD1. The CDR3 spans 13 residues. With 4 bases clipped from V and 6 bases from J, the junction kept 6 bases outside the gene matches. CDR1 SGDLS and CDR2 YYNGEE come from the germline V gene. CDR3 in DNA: TGTGCCAGCAGCCTCAGACAGGGATCTGAAGCTTTCTTT. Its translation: CASSLRQGSEAFF.

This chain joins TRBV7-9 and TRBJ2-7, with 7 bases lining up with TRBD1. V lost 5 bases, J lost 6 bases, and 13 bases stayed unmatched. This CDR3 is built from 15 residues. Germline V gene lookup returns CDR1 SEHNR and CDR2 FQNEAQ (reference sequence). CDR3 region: CASSPRAGGRFEQYF. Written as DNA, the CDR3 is TGTGCCAGCAGCCCTCGGGCAGGGGGACGGTTCGAGCAGTACTTC.

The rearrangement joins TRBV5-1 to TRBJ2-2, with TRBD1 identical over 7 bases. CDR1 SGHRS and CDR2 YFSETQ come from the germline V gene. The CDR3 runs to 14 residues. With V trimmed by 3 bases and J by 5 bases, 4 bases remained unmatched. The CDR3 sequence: CASSWGQSTGELFF. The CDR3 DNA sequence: TGCGCCAGCAGCTGGGGACAGTCGACCGGGGAGCTGTTTTTT.

CDR3 protein: CASSIGSGANVLTF. CDR3 sequence (DNA): TGTGCCAGCAGTATCGGCTCTGGGGCCAACGTCCTGACTTTC. The chain uses TRBV28 and TRBJ2-6, with unresolved D. Trimming shortened V by 5 bases and J by 0 bases, and 5 bases separated the two germline ends. This CDR3 region has 14 residues. CDR1 is MDHEN and CDR2 is SYDVKM in the germline V gene.

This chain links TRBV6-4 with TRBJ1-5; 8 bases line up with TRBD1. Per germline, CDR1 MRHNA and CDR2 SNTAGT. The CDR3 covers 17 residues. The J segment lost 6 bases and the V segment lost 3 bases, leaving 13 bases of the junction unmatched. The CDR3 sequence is CASSDNSDREVTQPQHF. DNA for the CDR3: TGTGCCAGCAGTGATAACTCGGACAGGGAGGTAACTCAGCCCCAGCATTTT.

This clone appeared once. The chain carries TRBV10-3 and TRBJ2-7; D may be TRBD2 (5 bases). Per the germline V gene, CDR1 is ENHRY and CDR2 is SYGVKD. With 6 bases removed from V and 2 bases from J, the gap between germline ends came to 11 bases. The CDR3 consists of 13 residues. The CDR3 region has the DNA TGTGCCATCAGCGGACTTCAAACCTACGAGCAGTACTTC. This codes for CAISGLQTYEQYF.